Listed here is a single T cell receptor beta chain. The target antigen is unknown. Repertoires were generated with immunoSEQ multiplex PCR, while TCRdb's copy carries only in-frame clones and drops some. In the table there are about 16,000 clones, 78% of which are singletons. CDR3 length: 17 amino acids. The germline V gene encodes CDR1 SGHKS and CDR2 YYEKEE (reference sequence). V lost 4 bases and J lost 4; bases outside the gene matches: 14. The data stem from a study of somatic mutations in cytotoxic T cells in rheumatoid arthritis. Study background: Peripheral blood samples of 30 ml EDTA were taken from patients directly after diagnosis and before treatment. Study conclusions and caveats: No correction for multiple comparisons was applied to the slight TRBV07 underrepresentation in rheumatoid arthritis patients. An increase in CD8+ clonality with age was seen in rheumatoid arthritis patients but not in healthy controls. Nobody knew which antigens the expanded CD8+ clones targeted.

The rearrangement uses TRBV5-5 and TRBJ1-3; TRBD1 matches at 7 bases. The sample was CD8+ T cells sorted from blood. This receptor was identified in an adult with rheumatoid arthritis. The CDR3 loop is CASSPRDRGNWGNTIYF. As DNA, the CDR3 is TGTGCCAGCAGCCCCCGGGACAGAGGAAACTGGGGAAACACCATATATTTT.